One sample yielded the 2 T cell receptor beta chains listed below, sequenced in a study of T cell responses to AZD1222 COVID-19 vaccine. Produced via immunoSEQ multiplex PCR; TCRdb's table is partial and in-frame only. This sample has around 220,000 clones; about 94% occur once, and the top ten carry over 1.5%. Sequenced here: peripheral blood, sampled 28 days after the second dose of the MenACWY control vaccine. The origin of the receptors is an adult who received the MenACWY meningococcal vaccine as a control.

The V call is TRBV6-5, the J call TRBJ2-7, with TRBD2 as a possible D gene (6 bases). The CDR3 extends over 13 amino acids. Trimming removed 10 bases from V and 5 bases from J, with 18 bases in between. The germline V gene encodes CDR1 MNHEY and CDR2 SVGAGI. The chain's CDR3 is CATGRGGVDEQYF. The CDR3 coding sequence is TGTGCCACCGGGCGGGGCGGGGTCGACGAGCAGTACTTC.

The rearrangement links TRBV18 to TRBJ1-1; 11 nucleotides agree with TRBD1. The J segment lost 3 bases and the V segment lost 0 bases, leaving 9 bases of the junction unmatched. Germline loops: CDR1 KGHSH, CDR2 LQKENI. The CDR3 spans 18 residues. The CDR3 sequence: CASSPPGTGGVRDTEAFF. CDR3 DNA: TGTGCCAGCTCACCACCCGGGACAGGGGGAGTCCGGGACACTGAAGCTTTCTTT. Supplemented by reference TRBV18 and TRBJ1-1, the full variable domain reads NAGVMQNPRHLVRRRGQEARLRCSPMKGHSHVYWYRQLPEEGLKFMVYLQKENIIDESGMPKERFSAEFPKEGPSILRIQQVVRGDSAAYFCASSPPGTGGVRDTEAFFGQGTRLTVV.